A selection of T cell receptor beta chains follows, all from one sample in a study of CD8+ T cells in alopecia areata. Assay used: immunoSEQ multiplex PCR; TCRdb lists only in-frame clones, some missing. The sample has some 120,000 clones, 45% to 50% seen once. The sequencing sample was made of NKG2D-low CD8+ T cells sorted from blood. These receptors were collected from a human donor with alopecia areata. Both conserved end residues are part of each CDR3. The D gene is left open where the match is weak. A row's size may be missing; if present it is once, few, many or a size class.

v_gene	abundance	d_gene	j_gene	CDR3aa	CDR3nt
TRBV5-6	NA	NA	TRBJ2-7	CASRDGSYEQYF	TGTGCCAGCCGGGACGGTTCCTACGAGCAGTACTTC
TRBV28	NA	NA	TRBJ2-6	CASSSGTGANVLTF	TGTGCCAGCAGTTCTGGGACTGGGGCCAACGTCCTGACTTTC
TRBV28	NA	NA	TRBJ2-5	CASSLLTGETQYF	TGTGCCAGCAGTTTACTGACAGGAGAGACCCAGTACTTC
TRBV15	NA	NA	TRBJ1-2	CATSRETDYGYTF	TGTGCCACCAGCAGAGAGACTGACTATGGCTACACCTTC
TRBV29-1	NA	NA	TRBJ2-3	CSVPGVSADTQYF	TGCAGCGTTCCGGGGGTAAGCGCAGATACGCAGTATTTT
TRBV4-1	NA	NA	TRBJ2-5	CASSQGRETQYF	TGCGCCAGCAGCCAGGGAAGGGAGACCCAGTACTTC
TRBV9	NA	NA	TRBJ2-5	CASSVADFEETQYF	TGTGCCAGCAGCGTAGCGGACTTCGAAGAGACCCAGTACTTC
TRBV6-1	NA	NA	TRBJ1-2	CASSDLAFYGYTF	TGTGCCAGCAGTGATTTAGCGTTCTATGGCTACACCTTC
TRBV30	few	TRBD1	TRBJ1-1	CAWSVDRGHTEAFF	TGTGCCTGGAGTGTAGACAGGGGGCACACTGAAGCTTTCTTT
TRBV13	few	NA	TRBJ2-6	CASSLPWGFNSSGANVLTF	TGTGCCAGCAGCTTACCGTGGGGGTTTAATAGCTCTGGGGCCAACGTCCTGACTTTC
TRBV9	NA	TRBD1	TRBJ2-5	CASSAKTGFGETQYF	TGTGCCAGCAGCGCTAAGACAGGGTTTGGAGAGACCCAGTACTTC
TRBV29-1	NA	TRBD2	TRBJ2-1	CSVDPGLENEQFF	TGCAGCGTTGACCCGGGACTAGAGAATGAGCAGTTCTTC
TRBV6-5	NA	NA	TRBJ2-7	CASRPGATYEQYF	TGTGCCAGCAGGCCAGGGGCGACCTACGAGCAGTACTTC
TRBV29-1	few	NA	TRBJ2-5	CSVDLRGGETQYF	TGCAGCGTTGACCTCAGGGGTGGGGAGACCCAGTACTTC
TRBV30	NA	NA	TRBJ2-1	CATSGLMGEQFF	TGTGCCACGTCCGGGCTTATGGGTGAGCAGTTCTTC
TRBV29-1	NA	NA	TRBJ1-4	CSVEDGETGEKLFF	TGCAGCGTTGAAGACGGTGAGACCGGTGAAAAACTGTTTTTT
TRBV7-2	NA	NA	TRBJ2-1	CASSTVHTSYNEQFF	TGTGCCAGCAGCACCGTCCATACCTCCTACAATGAGCAGTTCTTC
TRBV5-6	NA	NA	TRBJ2-1	CASSFGGGNEQFF	TGTGCCAGCAGCTTTGGAGGGGGGAATGAGCAGTTCTTC
TRBV29-1	NA	NA	TRBJ2-1	CSGVGRGREDIYNEQFF	TGCAGCGGCGTGGGCAGGGGACGGGAGGACATATACAATGAGCAGTTCTTC
TRBV1	few	NA	TRBJ2-7	CTHSQALHEQYF	TGCACCCACTCACAGGCTCTCCACGAGCAGTACTTC
TRBV5-1	NA	NA	TRBJ2-6	CASSAGKSGANVLTF	TGCGCCAGCAGCGCCGGGAAGTCTGGGGCCAACGTCCTGACTTTC
TRBV29-1	few	TRBD1	TRBJ2-5	CSVEDGTGLSQETQYF	TGCAGCGTTGAAGACGGGACAGGGCTAAGCCAAGAGACCCAGTACTTC
TRBV14	NA	TRBD2	TRBJ2-5	CASSQDSSGSWLNALETQYF	TGTGCCAGCAGCCAAGATTCGAGCGGGAGTTGGTTAAACGCACTTGAGACCCAGTACTTC
TRBV4-3	NA	TRBD2	TRBJ2-1	CASSPGTSGRYEQFF	TGCGCCAGCAGCCCTGGGACTAGCGGGCGTTATGAGCAGTTCTTC
TRBV29-1	NA	TRBD2	TRBJ2-7	CSVEDGLAEPYEQYF	TGCAGCGTTGAAGACGGACTAGCGGAACCCTACGAGCAGTACTTC
TRBV15	once	NA	TRBJ1-5	CATSTGSRGAQHF	TGTGCCACCAGCACCGGGTCCAGAGGAGCCCAGCATTTT
TRBV4-3	NA	NA	TRBJ2-4	CASSQEWVGRAKNIQYF	TGCGCCAGCAGCCAAGAATGGGTCGGGAGAGCCAAAAACATTCAGTACTTC
TRBV7-9	few	TRBD1	TRBJ1-2	CASSSPGQGDYGYTF	TGTGCCAGCAGCTCACCGGGACAGGGGGACTATGGCTACACCTTC
TRBV30	NA	NA	TRBJ2-3	CAWSVLTTDTQYF	TGTGCCTGGAGTGTTCTCACGACAGATACGCAGTATTTT
TRBV6-5	NA	TRBD2	TRBJ2-5	CASSGGETQYF	TGTGCCAGCTCGGGGGGAGAGACCCAGTACTTC
TRBV7-2	once	NA	TRBJ2-1	CASSLDPGTSYEQFF	TGTGCCAGCAGCTTAGACCCCGGGACAAGTTATGAGCAGTTCTTC
TRBV29-1	NA	NA	TRBJ2-5	CSIEGGVETQYF	TGCAGCATTGAGGGGGGAGTTGAGACCCAGTACTTC
TRBV4-3	medium-sized	NA	TRBJ2-6	CASSQDGGAGANVLTF	TGCGCCAGCAGCCAAGATGGGGGCGCTGGGGCCAACGTCCTGACTTTC
TRBV29-1	NA	TRBD2	TRBJ2-2	CSVVAGDTGELFF	TGCAGCGTTGTCGCGGGGGACACCGGGGAGCTGTTTTTT
TRBV2	NA	NA	TRBJ2-1	CASIGNEQFF	TGTGCCAGCATAGGCAATGAGCAGTTCTTC
TRBV11-2	NA	NA	TRBJ2-2	CASSSPAHNTGELFF	TGTGCCAGCAGCTCCCCAGCCCACAACACCGGGGAGCTGTTTTTT
TRBV7-9	few	TRBD2	TRBJ2-4	CASSGFSGEGKNIQYF	TGTGCCAGCAGCGGATTTAGCGGGGAAGGGAAAAACATTCAGTACTTC
TRBV27	NA	NA	TRBJ1-5	CASSLGANHQPQHF	TGTGCCAGCAGTTTGGGAGCCAACCATCAGCCCCAGCATTTT
TRBV29-1	NA	NA	TRBJ1-1	CSVEVGDGVYTEAFF	TGCAGCGTTGAAGTAGGGGATGGAGTGTACACTGAAGCTTTCTTT
TRBV29-1	NA	NA	TRBJ2-7	CSVPGGVRSYEQYF	TGCAGCGTCCCTGGAGGGGTTAGGTCCTACGAGCAGTACTTC
TRBV7-9	once	NA	TRBJ2-5	CASLPAKGDAEETQYF	TGTGCCAGCCTCCCGGCCAAAGGGGACGCGGAGGAGACCCAGTACTTC
TRBV4-3	NA	TRBD1	TRBJ2-7	CASSRGQSAYEQYF	TGCGCCAGCAGCCGGGGACAGAGCGCCTACGAGCAGTACTTC
TRBV7-8	NA	TRBD1	TRBJ1-2	CALGQGNGYGYTF	TGTGCCCTCGGACAGGGGAATGGCTATGGCTACACCTTC
TRBV19	NA	NA	TRBJ1-5	CASSISSRQPQHF	TGTGCCAGTAGTATCAGTTCGCGTCAGCCCCAGCATTTT
TRBV6-5	few	TRBD1	TRBJ2-5	CASSKTGPGQETQYF	TGTGCCAGCAGTAAGACAGGGCCCGGCCAAGAGACCCAGTACTTC
TRBV5-4	once	NA	TRBJ2-3	CASSRLGERISDTQYF	TGTGCCAGCAGCCGTCTGGGGGAGAGGATCTCAGATACGCAGTATTTT
TRBV11-2	NA	NA	TRBJ2-7	CASSFGGAEQYF	TGTGCCAGCAGCTTCGGCGGGGCCGAGCAGTACTTC
TRBV28	few	NA	TRBJ2-6	CASSGGAGANVLTF	TGTGCCAGCTCTGGCGGAGCTGGGGCCAACGTCCTGACTTTC
TRBV27	once	NA	TRBJ2-7	CASSSQGPYEQYF	TGTGCCAGCAGTTCTCAGGGTCCCTACGAGCAGTACTTC
TRBV12-5	few	NA	TRBJ2-1	CASGLVPPGHEQFF	TGTGCTAGTGGTTTGGTACCCCCGGGCCATGAGCAGTTCTTC
TRBV9	NA	NA	TRBJ2-6	CASSGLQGSGANVLTF	TGTGCCAGCAGCGGACTACAGGGCTCTGGGGCCAACGTCCTGACTTTC
TRBV7-8	NA	TRBD1	TRBJ2-5	CASSSLDRVDETQYF	TGTGCCAGCAGCTCGTTGGACAGGGTGGACGAGACCCAGTACTTC
TRBV4-3	NA	NA	TRBJ2-1	CASSQGLGKYNEQFF	TGCGCCAGCAGCCAGGGTCTAGGGAAGTACAATGAGCAGTTCTTC
TRBV23-1	NA	NA	TRBJ2-1	CAILLRDSQQFF	TGCGCCATCCTACTTCGGGACTCACAGCAGTTCTTC